The source of this T cell receptor beta chain is a study of T-cell memory formation after mild COVID-19. Study summary: TCR clusters were largely donor specific.

The TCR alpha and TCR beta cDNA libraries, bearing sample barcodes and UMIs, were generated by 5'RACE using constant-segment primers. TCRdb re-derived calls from the 5' RACE reads in MiXCR, one entry per CDR3 protein. The data contain around 250,000 distinct CDR3 sequences, 15% of them singletons. There are a few counts of this clonotype. Its antigen is not known. The germline gives CDR1 SEHNR, CDR2 FQNEAQ (reference sequence). The CDR3 has 15 amino acids. V was shortened by 1 base and J by 4 bases, with 11 bases between the two germline ends. Findings and caveats of the study: Researchers found some responding clones in pre-infection memory, a sign that cross-reactive memory joined. Among CD4+ contracting clones, most were CM and EM, and CD8+ ones EMRA.

The source is an adult woman who had mild COVID-19 (a few samples of this study predate the infection). Cell type and time point are not known. The genes are TRBV7-9 and TRBJ1-5, with unresolved D. The sample was PBMCs or a T cell subset sorted from them (not recorded which). Here the CDR3 reads CASSLGTGVNQPQHF. The CDR3 DNA reads TGTGCCAGCAGCTTAGGGACGGGAGTTAATCAGCCCCAGCATTTT.